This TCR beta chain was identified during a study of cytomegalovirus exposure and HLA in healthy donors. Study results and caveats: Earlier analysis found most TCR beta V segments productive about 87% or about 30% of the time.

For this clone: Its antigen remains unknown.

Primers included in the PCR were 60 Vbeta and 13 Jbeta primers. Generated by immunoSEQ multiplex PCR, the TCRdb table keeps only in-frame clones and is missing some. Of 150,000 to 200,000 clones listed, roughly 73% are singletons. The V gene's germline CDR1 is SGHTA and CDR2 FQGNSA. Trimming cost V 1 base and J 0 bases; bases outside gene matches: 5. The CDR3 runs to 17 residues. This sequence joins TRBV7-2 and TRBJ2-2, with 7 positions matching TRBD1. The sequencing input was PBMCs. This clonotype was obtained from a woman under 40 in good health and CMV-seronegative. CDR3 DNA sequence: TGTGCCAGCAGCTTAGTTTCCAGGGGGACGAACACCGGGGAGCTGTTTTTT. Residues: CASSLVSRGTNTGELFF.